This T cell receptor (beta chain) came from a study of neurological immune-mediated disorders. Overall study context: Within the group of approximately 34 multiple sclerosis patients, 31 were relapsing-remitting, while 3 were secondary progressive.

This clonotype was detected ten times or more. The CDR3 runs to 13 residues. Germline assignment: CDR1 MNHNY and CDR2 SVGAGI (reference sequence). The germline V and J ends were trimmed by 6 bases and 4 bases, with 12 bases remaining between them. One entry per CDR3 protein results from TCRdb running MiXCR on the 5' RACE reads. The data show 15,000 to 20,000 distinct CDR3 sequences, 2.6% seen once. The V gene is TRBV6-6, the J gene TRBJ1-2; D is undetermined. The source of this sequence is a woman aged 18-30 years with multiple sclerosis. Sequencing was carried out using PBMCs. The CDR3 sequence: CASRNNVAYGYTF. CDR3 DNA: TGTGCCAGCAGGAACAACGTCGCCTATGGCTACACCTTC.